These 8 T cell receptor beta chains were all obtained from the same sample, sequenced in a study of cytomegalovirus exposure and HLA in healthy donors. PCR amplification relied on 60 Vbeta primers (plus 13 Jbeta primers). Only in-frame clones appear in the TCRdb table, and some are missing; sequencing was by immunoSEQ multiplex PCR. The sample yields approximately 150,000 clones, around 80% seen once. The sequencing sample was made of PBMCs. Source of these receptors: a woman aged 18-29 years in good health and CMV-seronegative.

The chain links TRBV6-1 to TRBJ1-4, with TRBD1 identical over 7 bases. The CDR3 totals 15 residues. V gave up 5 bases and J gave up 8 bases; unmatched junction bases: 11. In germline, CDR1 is MNHNS, CDR2 SASEGT. CDR3 nucleotides: TGTGCCAGCAGTCTCCTTAGGGGGCCGAGCGAAAAACTGTTTTTT. Its translation is CASSLLRGPSEKLFF.

This clone was seen once. The chain carries TRBV19 and TRBJ2-4; 8 bases match TRBD2. This CDR3 contains 15 residues. J lost 1 base, V lost 5 bases, and 4 bases had no gene match. Germline CDR1 LNHDA, CDR2 SQIVND (reference sequence). CDR3 bases: TGTGCCAGTAGTCTCTCGGGGGGGGCCAAAAACATTCAGTACTTC. It yields the protein CASSLSGGAKNIQYF.

In its sample, this clone was seen a few times. V usage is TRBV30 and J usage is TRBJ2-3; TRBD2 matches 9 bases. The V segment lost 3 bases and the J segment 0 bases; nucleotides outside the gene matches: 10. Looked up from germline, CDR1 is GTSNPN and CDR2 is SVGIG (reference sequence). This CDR3 region has 17 residues. Here the CDR3 reads CAWSSGGGGGSTDTQYF. CDR3 bases: TGTGCCTGGAGCTCTGGGGGCGGGGGGGGAAGCACAGATACGCAGTATTTT.

CDR3 DNA sequence: TGTGCCAGTAGTATTAGTTCGCGAGGGGGCTCCTGGGATGGCTACACCTTC. As protein: CASSISSRGGSWDGYTF. V usage is TRBV19 and J usage is TRBJ1-2; 7 bases match TRBD1. The germline V gene has CDR1 LNHDA and CDR2 SQIVND (reference sequence). This CDR3 has 17 amino acids. Losses at the gene ends were 3 bases for V and 6 bases for J; bases not matched to a gene: 16.

The rearrangement joins TRBV29-1 to TRBJ2-7; 9 positions agree with TRBD1. V shed 6 bases, J shed 3 bases, and the junction held 6 bases outside the gene matches. Germline assignment: CDR1 SQVTM and CDR2 ANQGSEA. The CDR3 consists of 13 residues. Here the CDR3 DNA reads TGCAGCGTGGAACAGGGGGCGGGCTACGAGCAGTACTTC. It codes for CSVEQGAGYEQYF.

Points on this clone: The junction shows a germline mismatch at one end, possibly a read error. The chain is built from TRBV30 and TRBJ2-7; 10 bases match TRBD1. Germline V lookup: CDR1 GTSNPN, CDR2 SVGIG (reference sequence). The CDR3 is 15 amino acids. The CDR3 here is CAWSYKTGGSDEQYF. CDR3 bases: TGTGCCTGGAGTTATAAGACAGGGGGCTCCGACGAGCAGTACTTC.

The DNA for the CDR3 is TGTGCCATCAGTGCCCGAGGGACTGCGAGTGAGCCCCAGCATTTT. Translation: CAISARGTASEPQHF. This chain uses TRBV10-3 with TRBJ1-5, with D possibly being TRBD1 (5 bases). The length of the CDR3 is 15 residues. The germline gives CDR1 ENHRY, CDR2 SYGVKD. V was shortened by 4 bases and J by 8 bases, with 18 bases between the two germline ends.

This chain joins TRBV11-2 and TRBJ2-5; 7 positions match TRBD2. Germline trimming cut 5 bases from V and 4 bases from J; bases unmatched to any gene: 10. The CDR3 extends over 15 amino acids. The germline gives CDR1 SGHAT, CDR2 FQNNGV. CDR3 sequence: CASSPRLAGGETQYF. CDR3 bases: TGTGCCAGCAGCCCTAGACTAGCCGGGGGAGAGACCCAGTACTTC.